This passage covers 21 T cell receptor beta chains from one sample sequenced in a study of T cells in Graves' hyperthyroidism and ophthalmopathy. From RNA transcripts, TCR beta CDR3 regions were amplified. RT-PCR in the first round (using the HTBI primer set) targeted the TCR CDR3. MiXCR, applied by TCRdb to the multiplex PCR reads, yields one record per CDR3 protein. The data show about 640,000 distinct CDR3 sequences, 45% seen once. What was sequenced was peripheral blood or thyroid tissue (not recorded which). These receptors originate from an adult man with Graves' disease, either hyperthyroidism or ophthalmopathy (not recorded which).

This clonotype was picked up many times. The CDR3 nucleotides read TGTGCCAGCAGTGGGACAGCTGAGACCCAGTACTTC. This gives the protein CASSGTAETQYF. The chain combines TRBV7-9 with TRBJ2-5; TRBD1 matches 7 bases. In germline, CDR1 is SEHNR, CDR2 FQNEAQ (reference sequence). J gave up 5 bases and V 6 bases, and 3 bases lay outside the gene matches. This CDR3 is built from 12 residues.

J is TRBJ2-2 and V is TRBV5-4; maybe TRBD1 (5 bases). The CDR3 loop spans 15 amino acids. V lost 0 bases to trimming and J lost 6 bases, with 12 bases between them. Germline V gives CDR1 SGHNT, CDR2 YYREEE (reference sequence). In nucleotides, the CDR3 is TGTGCCAGCAGCTTGGGAACAGGATCCCCCGGGGAGCTGTTTTTT. It is translated as CASSLGTGSPGELFF.

This clonotype showed up just a few times. At one boundary the junction diverges from the germline segment, which might be a read error. The V gene is TRBV24-1, the J gene TRBJ1-2, with D maybe TRBD1 (5 bases). The CDR3 spans 16 residues. In germline, CDR1 is KGHDR, CDR2 SFDVKD. CDR3 region: CASSEVLWGTNYGYTF. The CDR3 DNA reads as TGTGCCAGCAGTGAAGTATTATGGGGCACTAACTATGGCTACACCTTC.

Concerning this clonotype itself: A junction end diverges from the germline sequence, so it may reflect a read error. V gene TRBV10-3 combines with J gene TRBJ2-2; 11 bases map to TRBD2. CDR1 and CDR2 (germline): ENHRY, SYGVKD. The CDR3 is made up of 15 amino acids. CDR3 sequence (DNA): TGTGCCAGCAGTAGCGGGGGGGCGGACACCGGGGAGCTGTTTTTT. Protein product: CASSSGGADTGELFF.

The V gene is TRBV5-1, the J gene TRBJ1-6; D not resolved. Germline V lookup: CDR1 SGHRS, CDR2 YFSETQ. Deletions cut 4 bases from V and 0 bases from J, with 8 bases between. The CDR3 is 15 residues long. CDR3 DNA: TGCGCCAGCAGCGCGGACGGCTCCTATAATTCACCCCTCCACTTT. This codes for CASSADGSYNSPLHF.

Written as DNA, the CDR3 is TGCAGTGCTAGAAGGACAGGAGCTAACACTGAAGCTTTCTTT. Translated: CSARRTGANTEAFF. The V and J genes are TRBV20-1 and TRBJ1-1; 7 bases agree with TRBD1. This CDR3 contains 14 residues. Germline trimming cut 2 bases from V and 2 bases from J; bases unmatched to any gene: 5. Germline V gene sequence: CDR1 DFQATT, CDR2 SNEGSKA (reference sequence).

J is TRBJ1-1 and V is TRBV20-1, with 10 nucleotides matching TRBD1. Germline assignment: CDR1 DFQATT and CDR2 SNEGSKA (reference sequence). This CDR3 comprises 13 residues. Trimming cost V 6 bases and J 1 base; bases outside gene matches: 2. The CDR3 sequence is CSAWTGGNTEAFF. The CDR3 DNA reads TGCAGTGCCTGGACAGGGGGGAACACTGAAGCTTTCTTT.

J is TRBJ2-5 and V is TRBV20-1; TRBD2 might be the D (6 bases). Germline V lookup: CDR1 DFQATT, CDR2 SNEGSKA (reference sequence). The length of the CDR3 is 14 residues. V lost 0 bases to trimming and J lost 3 bases, with 11 bases between them. CDR3 sequence reads: CSARDNWGEETQYF. The CDR3 DNA reads as TGCAGTGCTAGAGATAATTGGGGGGAAGAGACCCAGTACTTC.

Ten or more counts support this clonotype. The CDR3 nucleotides read TGTGCCACCAGCAGAGAAGGGACAGGGGTATATGGCTACACCTTC. Translated: CATSREGTGVYGYTF. The V and J genes are TRBV15 and TRBJ1-2, with TRBD1 matching over 10 bases. After removal of 0 bases from V and 5 bases from J, the junction contained 3 bases not matched to a gene. The length of the CDR3 is 15 residues. Germline loops: CDR1 LNHNV, CDR2 YYDKDF (reference sequence).

This clonotype was seen ten or more times. The V and J genes are TRBV20-1 and TRBJ1-6; maybe TRBD1 (6 bases). The germline V gene has CDR1 DFQATT and CDR2 SNEGSKA (reference sequence). This CDR3 spans 16 amino acids. V was pared by 2 bases and J by 7 bases, with 18 bases between. CDR3: CSARSDGTHQNSPLHF. DNA for the CDR3: TGCAGTGCTAGATCGGATGGGACACACCAGAATTCACCCCTCCACTTT.

This clonotype has just a few counts. The chain recombines TRBV7-2 with TRBJ2-2, with D unresolved. Trimming shortened V by 6 bases and J by 5 bases, and 13 bases separated the two germline ends. This CDR3 has 14 residues. The germline CDR1 and CDR2 sequences are SGHTA and FQGNSA. Written as DNA, the CDR3 is TGTGCCAGCAGTTATAATGACGGAACCGGGGAGCTGTTTTTT. As protein: CASSYNDGTGELFF. The complete variable domain, with remaining parts taken from reference TRBV7-2 and TRBJ2-2, reads GAGVSQSPSNKVTEKGKDVELRCDPISGHTALYWYRQSLGQGLEFLIYFQGNSAPDKSGLPSDRFSAERTGGSVSTLTIQRTQQEDSAVYLCASSYNDGTGELFFGEGSRLTVL.

The V and J genes are TRBV6-5 and TRBJ1-1, with TRBD1 as a possible D gene (5 bases). The V and J ends lost 7 bases and 4 bases respectively, with 13 bases between them. Per germline, CDR1 MNHEY and CDR2 SVGAGI. The CDR3 sequence is 13 residues long. The CDR3 loop is CASIDPGSTEAFF. The DNA of the CDR3 is TGTGCCAGCATCGACCCAGGGAGCACTGAAGCTTTCTTT.

This clonotype has a handful of counts. The chain carries TRBV5-1 and TRBJ2-7, with no clear D. Trimming cost V 1 base and J 0 bases, with 11 bases left between them. Germline assignment: CDR1 SGHRS and CDR2 YFSETQ. The CDR3 extends over 15 amino acids. The CDR3 sequence: CASSLRPTTSYEQYF. The CDR3 nucleotides are TGCGCCAGCAGCTTGAGGCCCACTACCTCCTACGAGCAGTACTTC.

Here the CDR3 DNA reads TGTGCCAGCAGCCCCCGGGACAGGAGTTATAGCAATCAGCCCCAGCATTTT. It specifies CASSPRDRSYSNQPQHF. The chain employs TRBV7-9 and TRBJ1-5; TRBD1 aligns across 8 bases. Germline lookup yields CDR1 SEHNR and CDR2 FQNEAQ (reference sequence). The ends lost 5 bases at V and 0 bases at J; junction bases unmatched: 9. The CDR3 contains 17 residues.

In this sample, this clonotype turned up a few times. This chain uses TRBV24-1 with TRBJ2-2; D not resolved. From germline, CDR1 is KGHDR and CDR2 SFDVKD. V lost 0 bases and J lost 1, with 8 bases in between. The CDR3 totals 16 residues. CDR3 bases: TGTGCCACCAGTGATTTGAGTAGCCTGAACACCGGGGAGCTGTTTTTT. Translation gives CATSDLSSLNTGELFF.

This clonotype has more than one count but fewer than ten. The chain carries TRBV7-2 and TRBJ2-7, with D possibly being TRBD2 (5 bases). Per the germline V gene, CDR1 is SGHTA and CDR2 is FQGNSA. This CDR3 has 12 residues. The V and J ends lost 5 bases and 3 bases respectively, with 8 bases between them. In nucleotides, the CDR3 is TGTGCCAGCAGCCACGGGGACTACGAGCAGTACTTC. Translated: CASSHGDYEQYF.

The rearrangement links TRBV29-1 to TRBJ1-1; 7 nucleotides align to TRBD1. The ends lost 8 bases at V and 1 base at J; junction bases unmatched: 7. Germline assignment: CDR1 SQVTM and CDR2 ANQGSEA. The CDR3 sequence is 13 residues long. CDR3 bases: TGCAGCACCAGGGGGGGCGGGAACACTGAAGCTTTCTTT. It encodes CSTRGGGNTEAFF.

This clonotype was found many times. Germline is not matched at one junction end, which may reflect a read error. The gene calls are TRBV5-1 and TRBJ2-7, with D perhaps given as TRBD1 or TRBD2 (5 bases each). The CDR3 contains 13 residues. Looked up from germline, CDR1 is SGHRS and CDR2 is YFSETQ. In DNA form, the CDR3 reads TGTGCCAGCAGTTATGGGACCGATTACGAGCAGTACTTC. It translates to CASSYGTDYEQYF.

The genes are TRBV20-1 and TRBJ2-7; TRBD1 aligns across 11 bases. The length of the CDR3 is 15 residues. Looked up from germline, CDR1 is DFQATT and CDR2 is SNEGSKA (reference sequence). V was pared by 5 bases and J by 1 base, with 7 bases of the junction left unmatched. CDR3 in amino acids: CSARPGQGVSYEQYF. CDR3 bases: TGCAGTGCTCGACCGGGACAGGGGGTTTCCTACGAGCAGTACTTC.

V usage is TRBV7-9 and J usage is TRBJ2-5; 7 nucleotides match TRBD1. The CDR3 is 16 amino acids. From germline, CDR1 is SEHNR and CDR2 FQNEAQ (reference sequence). V trimming: 2 bases; J trimming: 5 bases; junction bases outside the gene matches: 11. CDR3 in amino acids: CASSLWSGQHAETQYF. DNA of the CDR3: TGTGCCAGCAGCTTATGGTCGGGACAGCACGCGGAGACCCAGTACTTC.

The chain recombines TRBV15 with TRBJ1-3, with TRBD1 matching over 7 bases. V shed 4 bases, J shed 0 bases, and the junction held 6 bases outside the gene matches. The CDR3 spans 16 residues. In germline, CDR1 is LNHNV, CDR2 YYDKDF (reference sequence). The CDR3: CATSTAGTVSGNTIYF. CDR3 DNA: TGTGCCACCAGCACTGCCGGGACAGTCTCTGGAAACACCATATATTTT.